Listed here are 17 T cell receptor beta chains from one sample, sequenced in a study of shared clonotypes between healthy human individuals. CD45RO-negative, CCR7-selected cells formed the naive CD8 fraction, which excluded terminally differentiated effector memory CD45RA+ cells. Assay used: immunoSEQ multiplex PCR; TCRdb lists only in-frame clones, some missing. Among 560,000 or so clones listed, around 96% were seen once. The sequenced material came from naive CD8+ T cells sorted from blood. The receptors were gathered from a woman in her 30s in good health.

J is TRBJ2-7 and V is TRBV25-1; TRBD2 is a possible D gene (5 bases). Germline values: CDR1 MGHDK, CDR2 SYGVNS. The CDR3 is 13 amino acids. V was clipped by 5 bases and J by 0 bases, with 8 bases between them. The CDR3 DNA sequence: TGTGCCAGCAGTAGTCGGGACTCCTACGAGCAGTACTTC. It is translated as CASSSRDSYEQYF.

This chain uses TRBV29-1 with TRBJ2-3, with 14 nucleotides matching TRBD2. J was trimmed by 8 bases and V by 4 bases; bases with no gene match: 2. Germline loops: CDR1 SQVTM, CDR2 ANQGSEA. This CDR3 spans 13 amino acids. The DNA of the CDR3 is TGCAGCGTTGCGGGACTAGCGGGAGTTACGCAGTATTTT. Its protein product is CSVAGLAGVTQYF.

This rearrangement joins TRBV2 to TRBJ2-1; no firm D call. Germline assignment: CDR1 SNHLY and CDR2 FYNNEI. The CDR3 has 13 residues. V was cut by 11 bases and J by 1 base, with 12 bases left in between. In nucleotides, the CDR3 is TGTGCCCAATCGCCGAGATCCTACAATGAGCAGTTCTTC. This sequence encodes CAQSPRSYNEQFF.

With regard to this clone: A junction boundary mismatches the germline segment, possibly from a read error. The chain joins TRBV5-6 to TRBJ2-5; D perhaps matches TRBD2 (5 bases). The V gene's germline CDR1 is SGHDT and CDR2 YYEEEE. The CDR3 covers 12 residues. The DNA of the CDR3 is TGTGCCAGCAGCTTGCGGGAAGAGGCCCAGTACTTC. It yields the protein CASSLREEAQYF.

This clone was seen a single time. The chain combines TRBV2 with TRBJ1-5; tentative D call: TRBD1 (5 bases). V gave up 4 bases and J gave up 0 bases, with 10 bases separating them. CDR3 size: 15 residues. CDR1 and CDR2 from the germline V gene are SNHLY and FYNNEI. CDR3 protein: CASSGAGYSNQPQHF. CDR3 bases: TGTGCCAGCAGTGGTGCAGGGTATAGCAATCAGCCCCAGCATTTT.

CDR3 protein: CASFKARELTEAFF. In DNA form, the CDR3 reads TGTGCCAGCTTCAAGGCGCGGGAGCTTACTGAAGCTTTCTTT. This rearrangement joins TRBV18 to TRBJ1-1; no reliable D call. CDR1 KGHSH and CDR2 LQKENI come from the germline V gene. CDR3 length: 14 amino acids. V was pared by 7 bases and J by 5 bases, with 17 bases between.

V usage is TRBV12-1 and J usage is TRBJ2-7; the D call TRBD2 from the table was never checked on the DNA. TRBV12-1 is described as a pseudogene. The CDR3 runs to 14 residues. The CDR3 loop reads CASSSQRGSYEQYF. The CDR3 region has the DNA TGTGCCAGCAGCAGCCAGCGGGGCTCCTACGAGCAGTACTTC.

The gene calls are TRBV27 and TRBJ2-1, with unresolved D. There are 15 residues in the CDR3. Trimming cost V 7 bases and J 8 bases, with 21 bases left between them. Germline values: CDR1 MNHEY, CDR2 SMNVEV (reference sequence). The chain's CDR3 is CASKPIEPGYDEQFF. For the CDR3, the DNA is TGTGCCAGCAAACCCATAGAACCTGGTTATGATGAGCAGTTCTTC.

The sample holds one count of this clone. Other nucleotide sequences from this sample produce the same CDR3. This chain connects TRBV27 to TRBJ2-7; D perhaps matches TRBD2 (5 bases). V lost 3 bases, J lost 5 bases, and 8 bases lay in between. Germline values: CDR1 MNHEY, CDR2 SMNVEV (reference sequence). The CDR3 consists of 12 residues. CDR3 DNA: TGTGCCAGCAGTTTGGCCGGGAACGAGCAGTACTTC. Residues: CASSLAGNEQYF.

This sequence joins TRBV5-4 and TRBJ2-7, with TRBD1 identical over 9 bases. The V segment lost 4 bases and the J segment 7 bases; nucleotides outside the gene matches: 15. The CDR3 spans 16 residues. Germline CDR1 is SGHNT and CDR2 is YYREEE (reference sequence). For the CDR3, the DNA is TGTGCCAGCAGCGTACCGGGGACAGGGTCAATGTTTGAGCAGTACTTC. Translation: CASSVPGTGSMFEQYF.

As regards this clone: Distinct nucleotide sequences in the sample also encode this CDR3. The chain recombines TRBV27 with TRBJ2-7; D is ambiguous. Trimming shortened V by 2 bases and J by 7 bases, and 6 bases separated the two germline ends. Germline V gene data show CDR1 as MNHEY and CDR2 as SMNVEV (reference sequence). This CDR3 comprises 11 residues. The CDR3 here is CASSLGEEQYF. Here the CDR3 DNA reads TGTGCCAGCAGTTTAGGCGAAGAGCAGTACTTC.

This clone was seen just once. The rearrangement uses TRBV7-6 and TRBJ2-7; 16 nucleotides align to TRBD2. From germline, CDR1 is SGHVS and CDR2 FNYEAQ. Unmatched junction bases numbered 7, after V lost 5 bases and J lost 0 bases. The CDR3 has 18 residues. In DNA form, the CDR3 reads TGTGCCAGCAGCCGAACCGGGACTAGCGGGAGGGCCTCCTACGAGCAGTACTTC. This codes for CASSRTGTSGRASYEQYF.

This chain links TRBV5-4 with TRBJ2-3, with TRBD2 matching 8 bases. Germline CDR1 reads SGHNT; CDR2 reads YYREEE (reference sequence). This CDR3 region has 16 residues. V shed 0 bases, J shed 2 bases, and the junction held 5 bases outside the gene matches. CDR3 in amino acids: CASSLGYSGNTDTQYF. CDR3 bases: TGTGCCAGCAGCTTGGGGTATAGCGGGAACACAGATACGCAGTATTTT.

The CDR3 spells CASSLVLHEQYF. In nucleotides, the CDR3 is TGTGCCAGCAGCCTAGTCTTACACGAGCAGTACTTC. V and J are TRBV7-9 and TRBJ2-5; D unresolved. The better agreement between TRBJ2-7 and the DNA end casts doubt on the J call. CDR3 size: 12 residues. Germline V gene data show CDR1 as SEHNR and CDR2 as FQNEAQ (reference sequence).

The chain links TRBV13 to TRBJ1-1, with 7 bases lining up with TRBD1. The CDR3 is made up of 15 amino acids. Germline V lookup: CDR1 PRHDT, CDR2 FYEKMQ (reference sequence). V lost 2 bases and J lost 1; bases outside the gene matches: 4. CDR3 sequence reads: CASSLTGDRNTEAFF. DNA for the CDR3: TGTGCCAGCAGCTTAACAGGGGATAGGAACACTGAAGCTTTCTTT.

V is TRBV2 and J is TRBJ2-7; D may be TRBD1 (5 bases). V lost 5 bases, J lost 3 bases, and 8 bases lay in between. Germline V gives CDR1 SNHLY, CDR2 FYNNEI. The CDR3 loop spans 12 amino acids. This CDR3 is CASSLGLYEQYF. The CDR3 nucleotides are TGTGCCAGCAGTTTGGGGCTCTACGAGCAGTACTTC.

The chain links TRBV10-3 to TRBJ2-3, with TRBD1 matching over 9 bases. The CDR3 has 15 residues. V was pared by 6 bases and J by 4 bases, with 8 bases of the junction left unmatched. Germline lookup yields CDR1 ENHRY and CDR2 SYGVKD. The CDR3 loop reads CAIRGDRVEADTQYF. As DNA, the CDR3 is TGTGCCATCAGGGGGGACAGGGTAGAGGCAGATACGCAGTATTTT.